This T cell receptor (beta chain) originates from a study of blood T cell repertoires in COVID-19. Study summary: From the United States, Italy and Spain came samples of acute and convalescent COVID-19. T cells, B-cell-depleted T cells, or PBMCs provided the cDNA or gDNA that served as material.

This clone turned up a few times. Germline CDR1 and CDR2: SGHAT and FQDESV (reference sequence). The ends were cut back, 7 bases at V and 7 bases at J, with 19 bases in the middle. The CDR3 has 14 residues. As handled by the study authors: Nucleated cell number was recorded as an estimate derived from reference gene primer amplification. Generated by immunoSEQ multiplex PCR, the TCRdb table keeps only in-frame clones and is missing some. Clone size and V and J calls were adopted from that table, with D and trimming inferred from the DNA. The sample carries approximately 88,000 clones, approximately 80% recorded once.

This receptor was identified in a woman at least 80 years old with acute or convalescent COVID-19. This rearrangement joins TRBV11-1 to TRBJ1-1, with D possibly being TRBD1 (6 bases). The sequenced sample consisted of peripheral blood. This chain's CDR3 is CASTQPRGDIEAFF. In DNA form, the CDR3 reads TGTGCCAGCACCCAACCCAGGGGAGACATTGAAGCTTTCTTT.